The T cell receptor beta chain under discussion was sequenced for a study of T-cell reconstitution after alpha-beta-depleted transplantation in children. Whole-study results and caveats: At around two months after transplant, the alpha-beta T cells were reportedly derived from several hundred expanded clones that came from non-depleted graft cells. Surviving recipient T cells and intrathymic progenitors accounted for some patients' high TCRbeta diversity at day 60. The authors attributed T-cell counts and diversity one year after transplant mostly to newly produced T cells.

Researchers prepared the TCRbeta library using unique molecular identifiers, the study reports. One entry per CDR3 protein, called by TCRdb with MiXCR from the PCR reads. The data show 200,000 to 250,000 distinct CDR3 sequences, 20% to 30% seen once. To note about this clonotype: Its cognate antigen is unknown.

This receptor was obtained from a female patient aged 2-15 years who had a stem cell transplant for congenital amegakaryocytic thrombocytopenia, so the T cells may come from the graft donor. The specimen was PBMCs, mostly from graft donor cells, collected 360 days after TCRalphabeta/CD19-depleted stem cell transplant.

CDR3 loop: CASRTVISNTEAFF. CDR3 nucleotides: TGTGCCAGCAGGACAGTTATATCGAACACTGAAGCTTTCTTT. V and J are TRBV2 and TRBJ1-1; perhaps TRBD1 as D (5 bases). The germline CDR1 and CDR2 sequences are SNHLY and FYNNEI. V lost 6 bases to trimming and J lost 1 base, with 12 bases between them. The length of the CDR3 is 14 residues.